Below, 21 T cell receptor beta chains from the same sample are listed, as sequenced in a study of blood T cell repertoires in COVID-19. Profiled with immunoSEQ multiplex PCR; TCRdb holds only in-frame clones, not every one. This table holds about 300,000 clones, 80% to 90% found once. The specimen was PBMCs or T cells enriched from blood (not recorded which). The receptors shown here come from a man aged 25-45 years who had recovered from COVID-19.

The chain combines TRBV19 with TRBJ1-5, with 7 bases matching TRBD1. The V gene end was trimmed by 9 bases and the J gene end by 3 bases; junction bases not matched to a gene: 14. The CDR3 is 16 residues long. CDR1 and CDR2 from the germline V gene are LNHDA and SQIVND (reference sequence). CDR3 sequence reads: CASRAGQNVLNQPQHF. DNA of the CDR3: TGTGCCAGCAGGGCGGGACAGAACGTCCTCAATCAGCCCCAGCATTTT.

The CDR3 sequence is CASWETENTEAFF. The CDR3 nucleotides are TGTGCCAGCTGGGAGACGGAGAACACTGAAGCTTTCTTT. The chain joins TRBV18 to TRBJ1-1; the D is unclear. The V gene's germline CDR1 is KGHSH and CDR2 LQKENI. V was cut by 7 bases and J by 1 base, with 10 bases left in between. The CDR3 sequence is 13 residues long.

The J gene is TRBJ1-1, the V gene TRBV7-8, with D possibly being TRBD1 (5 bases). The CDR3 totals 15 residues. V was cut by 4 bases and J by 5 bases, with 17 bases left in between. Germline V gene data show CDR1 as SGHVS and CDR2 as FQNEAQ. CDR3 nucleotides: TGTGCCAGCAGCTCGACCCGGACGGGGGGAACTGAAGCTTTCTTT. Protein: CASSSTRTGGTEAFF.

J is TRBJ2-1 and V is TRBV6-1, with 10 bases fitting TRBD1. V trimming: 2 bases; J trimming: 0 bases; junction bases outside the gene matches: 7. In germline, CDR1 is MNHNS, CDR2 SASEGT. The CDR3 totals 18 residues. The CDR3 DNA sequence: TGTGCCAGCAGTGAACGGGACAGGGGACCATACTCCTACAATGAGCAGTTCTTC. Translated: CASSERDRGPYSYNEQFF.

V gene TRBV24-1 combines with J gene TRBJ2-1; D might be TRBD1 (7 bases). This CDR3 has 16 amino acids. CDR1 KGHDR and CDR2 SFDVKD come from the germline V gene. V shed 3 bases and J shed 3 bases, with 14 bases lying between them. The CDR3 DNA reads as TGTGCCACCAGTGATCTTGGGGGGACAGACTACAATGAGCAGTTCTTC. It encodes CATSDLGGTDYNEQFF.

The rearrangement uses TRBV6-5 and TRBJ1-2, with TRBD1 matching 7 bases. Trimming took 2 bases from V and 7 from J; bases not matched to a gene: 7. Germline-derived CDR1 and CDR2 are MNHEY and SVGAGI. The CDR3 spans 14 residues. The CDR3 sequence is CASSYLLAGGGYTF. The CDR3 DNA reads TGTGCCAGCAGTTACCTTTTGGCAGGGGGTGGCTACACCTTC.

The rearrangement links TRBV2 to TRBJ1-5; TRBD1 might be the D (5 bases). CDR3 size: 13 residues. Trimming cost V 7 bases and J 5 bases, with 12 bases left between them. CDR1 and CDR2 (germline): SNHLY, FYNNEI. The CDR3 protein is CASNGGEYQPQHF. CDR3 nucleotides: TGTGCCAGCAACGGAGGGGAATATCAGCCCCAGCATTTT.

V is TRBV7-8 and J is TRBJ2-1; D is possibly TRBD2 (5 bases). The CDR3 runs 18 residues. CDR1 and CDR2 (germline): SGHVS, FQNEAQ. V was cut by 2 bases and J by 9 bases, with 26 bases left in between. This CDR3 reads CASSLFGPGSLALVEQFF. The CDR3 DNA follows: TGTGCCAGCAGCTTATTCGGGCCGGGGTCCTTGGCACTCGTTGAGCAGTTCTTC.

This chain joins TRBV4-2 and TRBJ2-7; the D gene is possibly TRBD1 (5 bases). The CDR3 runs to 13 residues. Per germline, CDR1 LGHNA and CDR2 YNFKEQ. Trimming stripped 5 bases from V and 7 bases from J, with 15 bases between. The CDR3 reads CASSSHPQGEQYF. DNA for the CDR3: TGTGCCAGCAGCTCCCACCCTCAGGGAGAGCAGTACTTC.

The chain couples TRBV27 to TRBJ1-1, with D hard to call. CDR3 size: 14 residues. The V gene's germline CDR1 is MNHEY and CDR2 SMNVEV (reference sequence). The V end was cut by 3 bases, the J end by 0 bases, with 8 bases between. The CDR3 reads CASSFRQMNTEAFF. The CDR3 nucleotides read TGTGCCAGCAGTTTCAGGCAGATGAACACTGAAGCTTTCTTT.

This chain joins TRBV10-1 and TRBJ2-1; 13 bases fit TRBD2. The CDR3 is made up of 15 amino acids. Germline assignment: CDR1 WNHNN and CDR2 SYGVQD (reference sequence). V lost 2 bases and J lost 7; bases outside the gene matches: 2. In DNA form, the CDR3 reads TGCGCCAGCAGTGAGACTAGCGGGGGGGGTAATGAGCAGTTCTTC. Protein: CASSETSGGGNEQFF.

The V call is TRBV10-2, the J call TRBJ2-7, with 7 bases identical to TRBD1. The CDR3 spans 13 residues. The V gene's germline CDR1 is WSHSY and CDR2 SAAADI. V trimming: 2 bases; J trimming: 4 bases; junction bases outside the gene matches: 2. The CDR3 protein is CASSERGLYEQYF. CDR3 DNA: TGCGCCAGCAGTGAGAGGGGGCTTTACGAGCAGTACTTC.

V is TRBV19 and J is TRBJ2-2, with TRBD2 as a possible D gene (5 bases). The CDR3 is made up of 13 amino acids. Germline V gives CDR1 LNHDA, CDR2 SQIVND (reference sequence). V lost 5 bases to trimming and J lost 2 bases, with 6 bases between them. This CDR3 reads CASSEGNTGELFF. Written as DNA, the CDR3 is TGTGCCAGTAGTGAGGGCAACACCGGGGAGCTGTTTTTT.

CDR3 nucleotide sequence: TGTGCCAGCAGTTTTCAGAACCTTTTTGAAGCTTTCTTT. Translated: CASSFQNLFEAFF. V gene TRBV12-3 or TRBV12-4 combines with J gene TRBJ1-1; D gene ambiguous. This CDR3 spans 13 amino acids. V gave up 3 bases and J gave up 7 bases, with 12 bases separating them.

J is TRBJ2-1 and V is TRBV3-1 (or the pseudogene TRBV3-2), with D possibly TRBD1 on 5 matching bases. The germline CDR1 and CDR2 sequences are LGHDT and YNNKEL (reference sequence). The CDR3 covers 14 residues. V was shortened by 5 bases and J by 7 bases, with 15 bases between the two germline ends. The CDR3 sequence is CASSEGNRGNEQFF. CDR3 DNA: TGTGCCAGCAGCGAAGGGAATAGGGGTAATGAGCAGTTCTTC.

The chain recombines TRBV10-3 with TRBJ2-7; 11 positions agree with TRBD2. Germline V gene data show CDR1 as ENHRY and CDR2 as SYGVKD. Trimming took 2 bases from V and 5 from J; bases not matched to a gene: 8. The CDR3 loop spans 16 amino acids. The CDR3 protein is CAISEGSGGADDEQYF. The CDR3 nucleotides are TGTGCCATCAGTGAGGGTAGCGGGGGGGCCGACGACGAGCAGTACTTC.

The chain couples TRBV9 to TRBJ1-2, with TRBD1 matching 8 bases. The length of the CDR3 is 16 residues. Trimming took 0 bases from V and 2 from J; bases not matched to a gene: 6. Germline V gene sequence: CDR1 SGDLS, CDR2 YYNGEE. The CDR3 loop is CASSVGGDRGNYGYTF. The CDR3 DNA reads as TGTGCCAGCAGCGTAGGGGGAGACAGGGGAAACTATGGCTACACCTTC.

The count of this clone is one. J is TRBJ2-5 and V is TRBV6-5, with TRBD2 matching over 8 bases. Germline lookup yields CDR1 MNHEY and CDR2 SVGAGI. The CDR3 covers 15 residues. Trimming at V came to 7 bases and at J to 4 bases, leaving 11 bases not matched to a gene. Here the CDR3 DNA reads TGTGCCAGCACGATGGGTGGCGGGGGGCGAGAGACCCAGTACTTC. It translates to CASTMGGGGRETQYF.

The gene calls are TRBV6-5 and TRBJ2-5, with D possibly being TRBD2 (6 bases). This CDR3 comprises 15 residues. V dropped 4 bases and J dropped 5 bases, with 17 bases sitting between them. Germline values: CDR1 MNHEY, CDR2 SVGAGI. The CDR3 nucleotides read TGTGCCAGCAGTTTCGGTAGCGGACGGGCGGAGACCCAGTACTTC. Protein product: CASSFGSGRAETQYF.

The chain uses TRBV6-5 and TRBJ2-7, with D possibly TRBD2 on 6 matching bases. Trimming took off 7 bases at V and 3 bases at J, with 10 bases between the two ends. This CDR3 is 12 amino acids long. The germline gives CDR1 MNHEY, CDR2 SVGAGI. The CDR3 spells CASKGGDYEQYF. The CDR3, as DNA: TGTGCCAGCAAGGGCGGGGACTACGAGCAGTACTTC.

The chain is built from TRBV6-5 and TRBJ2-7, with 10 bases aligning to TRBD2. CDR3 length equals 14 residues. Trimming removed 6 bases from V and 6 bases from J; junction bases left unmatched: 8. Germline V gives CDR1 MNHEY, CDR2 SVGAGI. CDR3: CASRKAGGSPEQYF. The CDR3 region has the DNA TGTGCCAGCAGGAAAGCGGGGGGGAGTCCCGAGCAGTACTTC.